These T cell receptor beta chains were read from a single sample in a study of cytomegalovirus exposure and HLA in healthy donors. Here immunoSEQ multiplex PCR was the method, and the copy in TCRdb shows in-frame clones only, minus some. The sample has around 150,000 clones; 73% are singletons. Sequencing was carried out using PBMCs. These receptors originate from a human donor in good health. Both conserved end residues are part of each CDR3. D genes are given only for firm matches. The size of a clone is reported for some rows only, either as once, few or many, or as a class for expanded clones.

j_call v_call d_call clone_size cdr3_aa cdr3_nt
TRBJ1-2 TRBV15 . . CATSRDGRGYGYTF TGTGCCACCAGCAGAGATGGGAGGGGCTATGGCTACACCTTC
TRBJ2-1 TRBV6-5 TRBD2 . CASSLSPSGNEQFF TGTGCCAGCAGTTTATCCCCTAGCGGGAATGAGCAGTTCTTC
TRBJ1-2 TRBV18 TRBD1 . CASSPDRGYGYTF TGTGCCAGCTCACCCGACAGGGGCTATGGCTACACCTTC
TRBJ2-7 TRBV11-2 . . CASSPGYEQYF TGTGCCAGCAGCCCCGGGTACGAGCAGTACTTC
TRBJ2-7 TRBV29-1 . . CSVDSAGNYEQYF TGCAGCGTTGATTCGGCGGGTAACTACGAGCAGTACTTC
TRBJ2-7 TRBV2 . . CASSGLQQYF TGTGCCAGCAGTGGACTGCAGCAGTACTTC
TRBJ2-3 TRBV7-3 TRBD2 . CAGSASTSGGADTQYF TGTGCCGGCAGCGCATCGACTAGCGGGGGGGCAGATACGCAGTATTTT
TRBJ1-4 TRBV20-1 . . CSSQAPEKLFF TGCAGTTCCCAAGCCCCTGAAAAACTGTTTTTT
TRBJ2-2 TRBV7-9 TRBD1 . CSSSSRTGVTGELFF TGTTCCAGCAGCTCGAGGACAGGGGTCACCGGGGAGCTGTTTTTT
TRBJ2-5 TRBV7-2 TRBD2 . CASSLGGPSGGIQETQYF TGTGCCAGCAGCTTAGGGGGGCCTAGCGGGGGTATCCAAGAGACCCAGTACTTC
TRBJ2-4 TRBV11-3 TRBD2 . CASRGEGIGRVQYF TGTGCCAGCAGGGGGGAGGGTATCGGGAGGGTTCAGTACTTC
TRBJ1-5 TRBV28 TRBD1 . CASSEEGQGAFQPQHF TGTGCCAGCAGTGAGGAGGGACAGGGGGCATTTCAGCCCCAGCATTTT
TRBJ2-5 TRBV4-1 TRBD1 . CASSQRGPGSRQETQYF TGCGCCAGCAGCCAGAGGGGGCCCGGTAGCAGGCAAGAGACCCAGTACTTC
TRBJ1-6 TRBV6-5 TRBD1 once CASSLGQGGNSPLHF TGTGCCAGCAGCCTGGGACAGGGGGGAAATTCACCCCTCCACTTT
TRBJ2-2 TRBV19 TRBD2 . CAASRGRGTGELFF TGTGCCGCCAGTAGAGGGAGGGGCACCGGGGAGCTGTTTTTT
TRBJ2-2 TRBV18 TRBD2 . CASSKREGQTGELFF TGTGCCAGCTCAAAGCGGGAGGGCCAAACCGGGGAGCTGTTTTTT
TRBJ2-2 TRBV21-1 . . CASSKYPSGVNTGELFF TGTGCCAGCAGCAAATACCCTAGCGGGGTGAACACCGGGGAGCTGTTTTTT
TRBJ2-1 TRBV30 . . CASDREGLNEQFF TGTGCCTCGGACAGGGAGGGTTTGAATGAGCAGTTCTTC
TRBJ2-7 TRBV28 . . CASSQQVTYEQYF TGTGCCAGCAGTCAACAGGTTACCTACGAGCAGTACTTC
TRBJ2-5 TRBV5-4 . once CASSFNRAKTQYF TGTGCCAGCAGCTTTAACAGGGCGAAGACCCAGTACTTC
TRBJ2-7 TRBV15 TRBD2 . CASGLAGSVEQYF TGTGCCAGCGGACTAGCGGGATCGGTTGAGCAGTACTTC
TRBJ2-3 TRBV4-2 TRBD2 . CASSQTSGTADTQYF TGTGCCAGCAGCCAAACTAGCGGGACGGCAGATACGCAGTATTTT
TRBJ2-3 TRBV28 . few CASSPGTPYTQYF TGTGCCAGCAGCCCCGGGACACCTTATACGCAGTATTTT
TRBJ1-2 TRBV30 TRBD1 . CAWGQGYGYTF TGTGCCTGGGGACAGGGATATGGCTACACCTTC
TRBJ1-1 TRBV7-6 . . CASSNPLARGNTEAFF TGTGCCAGCAGTAATCCCCTGGCCAGGGGGAACACTGAAGCTTTCTTT
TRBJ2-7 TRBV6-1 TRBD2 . CASSPPGLGGYEQYF TGTGCCAGCAGTCCTCCTGGACTAGGTGGGTACGAGCAGTACTTC
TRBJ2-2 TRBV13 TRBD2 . CASSYTQHSGSGTGELFF TGTGCCAGCAGCTACACCCAACATAGCGGGAGTGGGACCGGGGAGCTGTTTTTT
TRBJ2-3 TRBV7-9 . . CASSDYESADTQYF TGTGCCAGCAGTGACTACGAGTCAGCCGATACGCAGTATTTT
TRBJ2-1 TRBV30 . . CAWSDTSSSYNEQFF TGTGCCTGGAGCGATACTAGCAGCTCCTACAATGAGCAGTTCTTC
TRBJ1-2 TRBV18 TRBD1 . CASSPLQGATYGYTF TGTGCCAGCTCACCCCTACAGGGGGCAACATATGGCTACACCTTC
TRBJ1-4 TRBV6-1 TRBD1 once CASSGWRAGGDEKLFF TGTGCCAGCAGTGGCTGGCGGGCAGGGGGCGATGAAAAACTGTTTTTT
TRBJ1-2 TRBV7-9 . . CASSPSNGYTF TGTGCCAGCAGCCCAAGCAATGGCTACACCTTC
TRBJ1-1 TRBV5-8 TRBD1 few CASNHIQGWAFF TGTGCCAGCAACCATATACAGGGGTGGGCTTTCTTT
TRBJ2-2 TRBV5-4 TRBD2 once CASSLPPPSGVTGELFF TGTGCCAGCAGCTTGCCTCCGCCTAGCGGGGTCACCGGGGAGCTGTTTTTT
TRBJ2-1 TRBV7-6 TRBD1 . CASSLGQGNEQFF TGTGCCAGCAGCTTAGGACAGGGCAATGAGCAGTTCTTC
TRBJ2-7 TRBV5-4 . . CASSSGAGPYEQYF TGTGCCAGCAGCTCCGGTGCAGGGCCCTACGAGCAGTACTTC
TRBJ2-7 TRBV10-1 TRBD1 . CASSDGGTGIYEQYF TGCGCCAGCAGTGACGGCGGGACAGGGATCTACGAGCAGTACTTC
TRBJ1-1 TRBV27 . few CASRPGHSNTEAFF TGTGCCAGCAGGCCTGGACACTCGAACACTGAAGCTTTCTTT
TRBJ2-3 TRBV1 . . CTSSQAGLSYPPQKQYF TGCACCAGCAGCCAAGCAGGGTTAAGTTACCCCCCCCAAAAGCAGTATTTT
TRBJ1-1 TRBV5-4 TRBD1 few CASSRQGNTEAFF TGTGCCAGCAGCCGACAGGGGAATACTGAAGCTTTCTTT
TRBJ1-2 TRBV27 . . CASSLGRGRPNYGYTF TGTGCCAGCAGTTTGGGGAGGGGACGCCCTAACTATGGCTACACCTTC
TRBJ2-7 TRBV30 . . CAWSVTGVEQYF TGTGCCTGGAGTGTAACGGGGGTCGAGCAGTACTTC
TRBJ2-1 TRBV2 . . CASYTSREFF TGTGCCAGCTATACGTCCCGGGAGTTCTTC
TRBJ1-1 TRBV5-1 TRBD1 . CASSNGQGENTEAFF TGCGCCAGCAGCAATGGACAGGGCGAGAACACTGAAGCTTTCTTT
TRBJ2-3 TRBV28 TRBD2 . CASSFSSGGVWTQYF TGTGCCAGCAGTTTTTCTAGCGGGGGTGTCTGGACGCAGTATTTT
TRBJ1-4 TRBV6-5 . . CASSLSPQGWEKLFF TGTGCCAGCAGTTTAAGCCCCCAGGGATGGGAAAAACTGTTTTTT
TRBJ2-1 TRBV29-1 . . CSVDPSFGLGNEQFF TGCAGCGTTGACCCTAGCTTCGGGTTGGGCAATGAGCAGTTCTTC
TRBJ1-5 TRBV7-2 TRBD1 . CASSSPSGTGGGQPQHF TGTGCCAGCAGCTCGCCCTCCGGGACAGGGGGCGGTCAGCCCCAGCATTTT
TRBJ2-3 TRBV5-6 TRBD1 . CASSPTGADTQYF TGTGCCAGCAGCCCGACAGGGGCAGATACGCAGTATTTT
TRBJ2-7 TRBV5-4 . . CASSPSSSGEQYF TGTGCCAGCAGCCCATCTTCTTCGGGGGAGCAGTACTTC
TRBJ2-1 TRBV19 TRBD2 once CASRTGGAGYNEQFF TGTGCCAGTAGGACGGGGGGGGCAGGGTACAATGAGCAGTTCTTC
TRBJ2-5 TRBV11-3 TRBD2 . CASSLRLAGGQETQYF TGTGCCAGCAGTCTAAGACTAGCGGGAGGACAAGAGACCCAGTACTTC
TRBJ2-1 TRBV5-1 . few CASSLADSSYNEQFF TGCGCCAGCAGCTTGGCCGACAGCTCCTACAATGAGCAGTTCTTC
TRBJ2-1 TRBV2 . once CASSEEVRTARNEQFF TGTGCCAGCAGTGAGGAGGTGAGGACCGCCCGGAATGAGCAGTTCTTC
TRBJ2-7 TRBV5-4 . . CASSWGASGPYEQYF TGTGCCAGCAGCTGGGGGGCTAGCGGCCCGTACGAGCAGTACTTC
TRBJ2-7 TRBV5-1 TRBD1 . CASSSGTGNRYEQYF TGCGCCAGCAGCTCCGGGACAGGGAATAGGTACGAGCAGTACTTC
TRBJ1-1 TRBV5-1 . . CASSAGTANTEAFF TGCGCCAGCAGCGCAGGAACCGCGAACACTGAAGCTTTCTTT
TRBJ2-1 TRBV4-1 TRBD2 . CASDYSGGATYNEQFF TGCGCCAGCGACTATAGCGGGGGGGCAACCTACAATGAGCAGTTCTTC
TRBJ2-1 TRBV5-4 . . CASSSPEKWFNEQFF TGTGCCAGCAGTTCCCCGGAGAAATGGTTCAATGAGCAGTTCTTC